These T cell receptor beta chains were read from a single sample in a study of T cells in Graves' hyperthyroidism and ophthalmopathy. From the multiplex PCR reads, TCRdb called clonotypes with MiXCR, one entry per CDR3 protein. The sample yields 300,000 to 450,000 distinct CDR3 sequences, about 15% seen once. Specimen: blood. These receptors were obtained from a woman in her 30s with Graves' hyperthyroidism. Each CDR3 is given with its conserved first and last residue. Each record gives: V gene, D gene, clone size, J gene, CDR3 protein, CDR3 DNA. A D gene is named only where the DNA matches it firmly. Clone size, where shown, is once, few, many, or a class for clones that have expanded.

v_gene: TRBV20-1; d_gene: NA; abundance: many; j_gene: TRBJ2-1; CDR3aa: CSARQRNEQFF; CDR3nt: TGCAGTGCTAGACAGAGGAATGAGCAGTTCTTC
v_gene: TRBV27; d_gene: NA; abundance: few; j_gene: TRBJ1-2; CDR3aa: CASSGDRLANYGYTF; CDR3nt: TGTGCCAGCAGTGGGGACCGCCTAGCTAACTATGGCTACACCTTC
v_gene: TRBV4-1; d_gene: NA; abundance: once; j_gene: TRBJ2-7; CDR3aa: CASSQDIIRGFDHEQYF; CDR3nt: TGCGCCAGCAGCCAAGACATTATAAGGGGATTCGACCACGAGCAGTACTTC
v_gene: TRBV3-1; d_gene: NA; abundance: many; j_gene: TRBJ1-3; CDR3aa: CASSEIGNTIYF; CDR3nt: TGTGCCAGCAGCGAGATTGGAAACACCATATATTTT
v_gene: TRBV5-1; d_gene: NA; abundance: many; j_gene: TRBJ1-1; CDR3aa: CASSVQTGNTEAFF; CDR3nt: TGCGCCAGCAGCGTCCAAACCGGGAACACTGAAGCTTTCTTT
v_gene: TRBV10-1; d_gene: NA; abundance: NA; j_gene: TRBJ2-7; CDR3aa: CASSDPNSYEQYF; CDR3nt: TGCGCCAGCAGTGATCCGAATTCCTACGAGCAGTACTTC
v_gene: TRBV5-4; d_gene: NA; abundance: NA; j_gene: TRBJ2-3; CDR3aa: CASSLDRSRVADTQYF; CDR3nt: TGTGCCAGCAGCTTGGACAGGTCCAGGGTCGCAGATACGCAGTATTTT
v_gene: TRBV25-1; d_gene: NA; abundance: NA; j_gene: TRBJ2-2; CDR3aa: CASSYTETSTGELFF; CDR3nt: TGTGCCAGCAGCTACACTGAGACATCCACCGGGGAGCTGTTTTTT
v_gene: TRBV20-1; d_gene: NA; abundance: NA; j_gene: TRBJ2-3; CDR3aa: CSAQTGDTDTQYF; CDR3nt: TGCAGTGCCCAGACGGGGGACACAGATACGCAGTATTTT
v_gene: TRBV5-1; d_gene: NA; abundance: many; j_gene: TRBJ1-2; CDR3aa: CASSSDDGHSLNYGYTF; CDR3nt: TGCGCCAGCAGCTCCGACGACGGACACAGCCTCAACTATGGCTACACCTTC
v_gene: TRBV4-2; d_gene: NA; abundance: NA; j_gene: TRBJ2-7; CDR3aa: CASSQEVGEQYF; CDR3nt: TGTGCCAGCAGCCAAGAGGTCGGCGAGCAGTACTTC
v_gene: TRBV12-3/TRBV12-4; d_gene: NA; abundance: many; j_gene: TRBJ1-2; CDR3aa: CASSFGDDTGHYGYTF; CDR3nt: TGTGCCAGCAGTTTTGGGGACGATACGGGGCACTATGGCTACACCTTC
v_gene: TRBV11-2; d_gene: NA; abundance: many; j_gene: TRBJ1-1; CDR3aa: CASSLRVSGDGEAFF; CDR3nt: TGTGCCAGCAGCTTACGAGTAAGCGGGGACGGTGAAGCTTTCTTT
v_gene: TRBV4-2; d_gene: NA; abundance: many; j_gene: TRBJ1-1; CDR3aa: CASSHPDWGGGGTEAFF; CDR3nt: TGTGCCAGCAGCCATCCGGACTGGGGGGGTGGCGGCACTGAAGCTTTCTTT
v_gene: TRBV6-1; d_gene: TRBD1; abundance: few; j_gene: TRBJ2-2; CDR3aa: CASSLGGARSGELFF; CDR3nt: TGTGCCAGCAGTCTAGGGGGCGCGAGGTCCGGGGAGCTGTTTTTT
v_gene: TRBV7-9; d_gene: NA; abundance: many; j_gene: TRBJ2-7; CDR3aa: CASSLGAGSSYEQYF; CDR3nt: TGTGCCAGCAGCTTAGGTGCGGGCTCCTCCTACGAGCAGTACTTC
v_gene: TRBV18; d_gene: TRBD1; abundance: NA; j_gene: TRBJ1-5; CDR3aa: CASSPAPPDRLTGNQPQHF; CDR3nt: TGTGCCAGCTCACCAGCCCCCCCGGACAGGCTCACGGGCAATCAGCCCCAGCATTTT
v_gene: TRBV28; d_gene: TRBD2; abundance: many; j_gene: TRBJ2-7; CDR3aa: CATLAGTHYYEQYF; CDR3nt: TGTGCCACCTTAGCGGGAACCCATTACTACGAGCAGTACTTC
v_gene: TRBV3-1; d_gene: NA; abundance: many; j_gene: TRBJ1-1; CDR3aa: CASSLDGGNTEAFF; CDR3nt: TGTGCCAGCAGCTTAGACGGAGGGAACACTGAAGCTTTCTTT
v_gene: TRBV30; d_gene: TRBD2; abundance: many; j_gene: TRBJ2-1; CDR3aa: CAWSSLAGGVNEQFF; CDR3nt: TGTGCCTGGAGTTCACTAGCGGGAGGGGTAAATGAGCAGTTCTTC
v_gene: TRBV4-2; d_gene: NA; abundance: few; j_gene: TRBJ1-4; CDR3aa: CASSQDPRPEGEKLFF; CDR3nt: TGTGCCAGCAGCCAAGATCCACGGCCCGAGGGGGAAAAACTGTTTTTT
v_gene: TRBV11-2; d_gene: NA; abundance: NA; j_gene: TRBJ1-4; CDR3aa: CASSLGLSFEKLFF; CDR3nt: TGTGCCAGCAGCTTAGGACTCTCCTTTGAAAAACTGTTTTTT
v_gene: TRBV29-1; d_gene: TRBD2; abundance: few; j_gene: TRBJ2-5; CDR3aa: CSVGMKVAGGFVPRETQYF; CDR3nt: TGCAGCGTTGGGATGAAGGTAGCGGGAGGTTTTGTTCCTCGAGAGACCCAGTACTTC
v_gene: TRBV18; d_gene: TRBD1; abundance: many; j_gene: TRBJ1-5; CDR3aa: CASSPDRHQPQHF; CDR3nt: TGTGCCAGCTCACCGGACAGGCACCAGCCCCAGCATTTT
v_gene: TRBV5-1; d_gene: TRBD2; abundance: many; j_gene: TRBJ2-3; CDR3aa: CASSPRLAGEAQYF; CDR3nt: TGCGCCAGCAGCCCAAGACTAGCGGGAGAGGCGCAGTATTTT
v_gene: TRBV28; d_gene: TRBD1; abundance: many; j_gene: TRBJ2-7; CDR3aa: CASSPDRVLYEQYF; CDR3nt: TGTGCCAGCAGTCCGGACAGGGTTCTCTACGAGCAGTACTTC